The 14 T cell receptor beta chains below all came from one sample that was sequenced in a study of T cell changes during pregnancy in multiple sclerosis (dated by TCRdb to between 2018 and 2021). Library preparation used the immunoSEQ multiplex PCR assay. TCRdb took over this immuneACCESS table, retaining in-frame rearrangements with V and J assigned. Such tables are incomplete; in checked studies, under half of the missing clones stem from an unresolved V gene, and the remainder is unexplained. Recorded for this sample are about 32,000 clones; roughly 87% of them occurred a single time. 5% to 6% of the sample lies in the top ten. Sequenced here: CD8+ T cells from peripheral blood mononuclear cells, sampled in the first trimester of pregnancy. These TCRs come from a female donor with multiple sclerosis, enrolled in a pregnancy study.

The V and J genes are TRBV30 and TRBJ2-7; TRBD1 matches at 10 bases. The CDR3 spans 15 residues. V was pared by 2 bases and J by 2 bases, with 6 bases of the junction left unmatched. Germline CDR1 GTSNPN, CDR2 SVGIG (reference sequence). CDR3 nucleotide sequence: TGTGCCTGGAGTCCCGGGACAGGGGCCCCCTACGAGCAGTACTTC. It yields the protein CAWSPGTGAPYEQYF.

Written as DNA, the CDR3 is TGTGCCAGCAGCTGGGCGAATACAGGGGCTGGAAACACCATATATTTT. Translating gives CASSWANTGAGNTIYF. The chain combines TRBV4-2 with TRBJ1-3; 7 bases align to TRBD1. Unmatched junction bases numbered 9, after V lost 5 bases and J lost 2 bases. CDR1 is LGHNA and CDR2 is YNFKEQ in the germline V gene. The CDR3 has 16 residues.

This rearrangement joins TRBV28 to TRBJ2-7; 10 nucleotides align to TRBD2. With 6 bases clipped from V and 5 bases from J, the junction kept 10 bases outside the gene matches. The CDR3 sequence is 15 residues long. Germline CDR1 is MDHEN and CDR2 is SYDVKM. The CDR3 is CASRNLSGRDDEQYF. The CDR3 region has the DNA TGTGCCAGCAGAAATCTGAGCGGGAGGGACGACGAGCAGTACTTC.

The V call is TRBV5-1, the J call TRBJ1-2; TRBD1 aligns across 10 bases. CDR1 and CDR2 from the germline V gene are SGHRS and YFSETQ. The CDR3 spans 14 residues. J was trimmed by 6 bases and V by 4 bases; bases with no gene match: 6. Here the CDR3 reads CASSLDRGLDGYTF. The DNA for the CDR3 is TGCGCCAGCAGCCTCGACAGGGGGCTCGATGGCTACACCTTC.

The CDR3 DNA is TGTGCCAGCAGCTTGGACCGGGACATTGGTTTCTTT. Residues: CASSLDRDIGFF. This chain links TRBV5-4 with TRBJ1-1; D possibly corresponds to TRBD1 (6 bases). The germline CDR1 and CDR2 sequences are SGHNT and YYREEE (reference sequence). Trimming took off 0 bases at V and 13 bases at J, with 13 bases between the two ends. This CDR3 is 12 amino acids long.

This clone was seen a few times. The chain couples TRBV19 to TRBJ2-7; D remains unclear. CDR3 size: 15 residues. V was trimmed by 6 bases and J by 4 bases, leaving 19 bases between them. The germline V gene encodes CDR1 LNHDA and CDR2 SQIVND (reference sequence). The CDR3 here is CASSGGKGVLYEQYF. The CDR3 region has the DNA TGTGCCAGTAGCGGCGGTAAAGGAGTTCTATACGAGCAGTACTTC.

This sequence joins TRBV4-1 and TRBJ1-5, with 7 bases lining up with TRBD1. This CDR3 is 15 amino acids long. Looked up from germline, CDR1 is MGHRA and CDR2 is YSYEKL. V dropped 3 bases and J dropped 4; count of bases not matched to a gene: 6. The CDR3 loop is CASSQHSQGNQPQHF. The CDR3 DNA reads TGCGCCAGCAGCCAGCACTCACAGGGGAATCAGCCCCAGCATTTT.

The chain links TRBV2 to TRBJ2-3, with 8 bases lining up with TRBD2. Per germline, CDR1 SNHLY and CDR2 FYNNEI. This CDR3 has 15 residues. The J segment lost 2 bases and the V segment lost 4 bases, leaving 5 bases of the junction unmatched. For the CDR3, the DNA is TGTGCCAGCAGTGTAGGTAGCGGGAACACAGATACGCAGTATTTT. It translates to CASSVGSGNTDTQYF.

CDR3 sequence: CASSPPGGTEAFF. DNA of the CDR3: TGTGCCAGCAGCCCCCCGGGGGGCACTGAAGCTTTCTTT. V gene TRBV7-6 combines with J gene TRBJ1-1; weak D call: TRBD1 (5 bases). The V and J ends lost 5 bases and 4 bases respectively, with 11 bases between them. The germline V gene has CDR1 SGHVS and CDR2 FNYEAQ. The CDR3 length is 13 residues.

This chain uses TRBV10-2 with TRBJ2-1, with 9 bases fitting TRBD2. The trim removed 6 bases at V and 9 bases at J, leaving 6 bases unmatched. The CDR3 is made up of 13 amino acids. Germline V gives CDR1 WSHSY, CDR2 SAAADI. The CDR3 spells CASSRLADGEQFF. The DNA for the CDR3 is TGCGCCAGCAGCAGACTAGCGGATGGTGAGCAGTTCTTC.

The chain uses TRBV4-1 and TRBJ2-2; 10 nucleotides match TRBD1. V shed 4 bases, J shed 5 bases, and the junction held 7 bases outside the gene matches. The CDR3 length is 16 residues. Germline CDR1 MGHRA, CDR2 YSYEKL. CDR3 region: CASSPLGTGETGELFF. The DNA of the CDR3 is TGCGCCAGCAGCCCCCTTGGGACAGGGGAAACCGGGGAGCTGTTTTTT.

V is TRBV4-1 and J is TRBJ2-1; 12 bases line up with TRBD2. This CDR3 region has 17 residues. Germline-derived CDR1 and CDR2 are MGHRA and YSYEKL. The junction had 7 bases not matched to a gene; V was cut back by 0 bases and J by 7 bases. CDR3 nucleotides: TGCGCCAGCAGCCAAGAGCTAGCGGGAGGGCCCGGGAATGAGCAGTTCTTC. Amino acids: CASSQELAGGPGNEQFF.

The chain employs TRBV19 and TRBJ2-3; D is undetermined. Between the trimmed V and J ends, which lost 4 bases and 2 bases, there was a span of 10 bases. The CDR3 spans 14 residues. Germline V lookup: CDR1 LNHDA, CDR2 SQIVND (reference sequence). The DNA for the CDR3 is TGTGCCAGTAGTACATTCGGTTTCACAGATACGCAGTATTTT. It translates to CASSTFGFTDTQYF. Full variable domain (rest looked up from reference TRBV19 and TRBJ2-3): DGGITQSPKYLFRKEGQNVTLSCEQNLNHDAMYWYRQDPGQGLRLIYYSQIVNDFQKGDIAEGYSVSREKKESFPLTVTSAQKNPTAFYLCASSTFGFTDTQYFGPGTRLTVL.

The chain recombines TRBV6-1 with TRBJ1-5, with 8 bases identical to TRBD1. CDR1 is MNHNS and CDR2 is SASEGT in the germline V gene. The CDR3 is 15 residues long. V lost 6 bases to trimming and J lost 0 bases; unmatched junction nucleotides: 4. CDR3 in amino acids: CASRDRAYSNQPQHF. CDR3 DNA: TGTGCCAGCAGGGACAGGGCGTATAGCAATCAGCCCCAGCATTTT.